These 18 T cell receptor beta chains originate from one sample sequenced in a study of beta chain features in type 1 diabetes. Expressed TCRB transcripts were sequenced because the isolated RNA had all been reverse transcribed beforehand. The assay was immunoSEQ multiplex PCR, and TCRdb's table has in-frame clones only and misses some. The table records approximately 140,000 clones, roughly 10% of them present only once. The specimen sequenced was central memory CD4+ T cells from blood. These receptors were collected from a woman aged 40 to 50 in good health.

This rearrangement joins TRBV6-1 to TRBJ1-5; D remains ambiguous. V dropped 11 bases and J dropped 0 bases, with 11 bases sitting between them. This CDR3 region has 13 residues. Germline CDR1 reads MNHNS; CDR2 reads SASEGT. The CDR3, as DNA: TGTGCCGGTGCCGCAGTTAGCAATCAGCCCCAGCATTTT. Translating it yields CAGAAVSNQPQHF.

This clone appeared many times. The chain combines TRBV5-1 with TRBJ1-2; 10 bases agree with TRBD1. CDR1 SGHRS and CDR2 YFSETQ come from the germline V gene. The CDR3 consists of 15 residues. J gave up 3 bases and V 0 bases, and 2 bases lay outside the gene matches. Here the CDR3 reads CASSLAGTGDYGYTF. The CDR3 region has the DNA TGCGCCAGCAGCTTGGCCGGGACAGGGGACTATGGCTACACCTTC.

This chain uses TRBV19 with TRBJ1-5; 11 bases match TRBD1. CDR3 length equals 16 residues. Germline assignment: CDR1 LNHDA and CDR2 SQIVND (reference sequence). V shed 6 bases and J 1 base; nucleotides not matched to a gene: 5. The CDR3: CASRGQGDGSNQPQHF. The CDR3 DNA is TGTGCCAGTAGGGGACAGGGGGATGGAAGCAATCAGCCCCAGCATTTT. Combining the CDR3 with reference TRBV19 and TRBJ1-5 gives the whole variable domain DGGITQSPKYLFRKEGQNVTLSCEQNLNHDAMYWYRQDPGQGLRLIYYSQIVNDFQKGDIAEGYSVSREKKESFPLTVTSAQKNPTAFYLCASRGQGDGSNQPQHFGDGTRLSIL.

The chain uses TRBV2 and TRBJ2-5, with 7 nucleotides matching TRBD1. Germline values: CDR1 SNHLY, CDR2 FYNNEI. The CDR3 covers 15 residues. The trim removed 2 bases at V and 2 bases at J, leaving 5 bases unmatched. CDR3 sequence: CASSEFGRGQETQYF. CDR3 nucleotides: TGTGCCAGCAGTGAATTTGGCAGGGGGCAAGAGACCCAGTACTTC.

CDR3 protein: CASSFLSQAGGDSPLHF. The CDR3 coding sequence is TGCGCCAGCAGCTTTCTATCCCAGGCCGGTGGTGATTCACCCCTCCACTTT. This chain joins TRBV5-1 and TRBJ1-6; D gene uncertain. V was clipped by 2 bases and J by 8 bases, with 20 bases between them. The CDR3 totals 17 residues. The germline CDR1 and CDR2 sequences are SGHRS and YFSETQ. The full variable domain, with the rest looked up from reference TRBV5-1 and TRBJ1-6, is KAGVTQTPRYLIKTRGQQVTLSCSPISGHRSVSWYQQTPGQGLQFLFEYFSETQRNKGNFPGRFSGRQFSNSRSEMNVSTLELGDSALYLCASSFLSQAGGDSPLHFGNGTRLTVT.

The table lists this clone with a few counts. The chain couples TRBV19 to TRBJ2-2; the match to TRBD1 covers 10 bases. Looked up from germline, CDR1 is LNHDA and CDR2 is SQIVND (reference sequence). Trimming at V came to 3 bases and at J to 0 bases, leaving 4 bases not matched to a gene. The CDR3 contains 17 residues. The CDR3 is CASSIRDRGTNTGELFF. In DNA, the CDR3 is TGTGCCAGTAGTATCCGGGACAGGGGTACGAACACCGGGGAGCTGTTTTTT.

The CDR3 sequence is CASYQDMPAFGCEQYF. CDR3 DNA sequence: TGCGCCAGCTATCAAGATATGCCAGCATTCGGGTGCGAGCAGTACTTC. The chain links TRBV5-1 to TRBJ2-7; D not certain. The ends were cut back, 7 bases at V and 6 bases at J, with 26 bases in the middle. The germline V gene encodes CDR1 SGHRS and CDR2 YFSETQ. The CDR3 contains 16 residues.

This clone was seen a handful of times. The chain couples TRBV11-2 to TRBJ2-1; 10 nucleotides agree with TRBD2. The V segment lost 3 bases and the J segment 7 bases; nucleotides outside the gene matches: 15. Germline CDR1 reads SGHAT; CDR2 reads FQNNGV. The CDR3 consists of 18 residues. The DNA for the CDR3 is TGTGCCAGCAGCTTTTCAGGTTCGAGCGGGGGGGCTAGGAATGAGCAGTTCTTC. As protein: CASSFSGSSGGARNEQFF.

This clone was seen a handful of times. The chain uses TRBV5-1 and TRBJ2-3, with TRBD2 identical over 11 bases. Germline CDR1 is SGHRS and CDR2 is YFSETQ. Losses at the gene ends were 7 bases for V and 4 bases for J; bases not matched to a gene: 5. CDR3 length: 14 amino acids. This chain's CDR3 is CASASGGSADTQYF. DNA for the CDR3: TGCGCCAGCGCTAGCGGGGGGTCGGCAGATACGCAGTATTTT.

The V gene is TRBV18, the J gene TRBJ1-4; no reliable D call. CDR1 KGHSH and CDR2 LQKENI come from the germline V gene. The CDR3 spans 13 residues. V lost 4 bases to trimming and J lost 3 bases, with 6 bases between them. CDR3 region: CASSREANEKLFF. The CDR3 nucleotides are TGTGCCAGCTCACGGGAGGCTAATGAAAAACTGTTTTTT.

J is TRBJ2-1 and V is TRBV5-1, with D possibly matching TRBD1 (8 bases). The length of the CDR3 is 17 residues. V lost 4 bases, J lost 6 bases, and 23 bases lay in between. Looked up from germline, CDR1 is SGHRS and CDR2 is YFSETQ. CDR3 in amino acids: CASSPNPGTGGGNEQFF. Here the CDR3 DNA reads TGCGCCAGCAGCCCCAATCCGGGAACAGGGGGGGGCAATGAGCAGTTCTTC.

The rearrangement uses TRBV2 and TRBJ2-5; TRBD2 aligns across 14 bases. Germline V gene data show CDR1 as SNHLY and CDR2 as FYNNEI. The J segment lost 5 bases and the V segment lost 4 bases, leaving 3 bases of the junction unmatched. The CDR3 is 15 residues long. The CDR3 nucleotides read TGTGCCAGCAGTGGGACTAGCGGGGGGCTGGAGACCCAGTACTTC. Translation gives CASSGTSGGLETQYF.

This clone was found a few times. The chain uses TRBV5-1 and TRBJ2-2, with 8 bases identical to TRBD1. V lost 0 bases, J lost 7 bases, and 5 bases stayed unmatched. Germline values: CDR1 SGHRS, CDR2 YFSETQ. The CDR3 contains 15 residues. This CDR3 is CASSLGQGFGGELFF. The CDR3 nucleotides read TGCGCCAGCAGCTTGGGACAGGGGTTTGGCGGGGAGCTGTTTTTT.

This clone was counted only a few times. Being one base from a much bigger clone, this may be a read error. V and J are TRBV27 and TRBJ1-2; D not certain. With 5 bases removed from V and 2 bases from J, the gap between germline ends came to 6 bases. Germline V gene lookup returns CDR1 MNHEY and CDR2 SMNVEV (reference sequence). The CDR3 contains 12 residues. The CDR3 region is CASSDQNYGYTF. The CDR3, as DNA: TGTGCCAGCAGTGATCAGAACTATGGCTACACCTTC.

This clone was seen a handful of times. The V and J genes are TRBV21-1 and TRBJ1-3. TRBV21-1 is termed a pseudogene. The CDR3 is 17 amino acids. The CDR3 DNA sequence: TGTGCCAGCAGTGAAACGGTATTGCTTAGCTCTGGAAACACCATATATTTT. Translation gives CASSETVLLSSGNTIYF.

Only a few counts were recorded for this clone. CDR3 sequence (DNA): TGTGCCAGCAGCTTGGGCGAACTACGTCACATCTCCGATACGCAGTATTTT. Translating gives CASSLGELRHISDTQYF. The V call is TRBV5-6, the J call TRBJ2-3, with D unresolved. CDR1 is SGHDT and CDR2 is YYEEEE in the germline V gene. Trimming stripped 0 bases from V and 6 bases from J, with 20 bases between. This CDR3 has 17 residues.

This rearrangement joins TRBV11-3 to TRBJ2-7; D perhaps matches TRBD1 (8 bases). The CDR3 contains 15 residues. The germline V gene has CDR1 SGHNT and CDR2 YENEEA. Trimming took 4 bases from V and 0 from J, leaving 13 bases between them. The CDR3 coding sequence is TGTGCCAGCAGCTCCGGGGGGACAGGCTCCTACGAGCAGTACTTC. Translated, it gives CASSSGGTGSYEQYF.

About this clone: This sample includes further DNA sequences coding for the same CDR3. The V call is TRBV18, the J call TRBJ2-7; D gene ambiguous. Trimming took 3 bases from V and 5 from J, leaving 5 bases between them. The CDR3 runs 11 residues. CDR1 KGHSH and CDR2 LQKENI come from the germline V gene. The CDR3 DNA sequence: TGTGCCAGCTCACCGGCGGACGAGCAGTACTTC. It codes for CASSPADEQYF.